Listed below are T cell receptor beta chains from one sample, sequenced in a study of T-cell memory formation after mild COVID-19. TCRdb fed the 5' RACE reads into MiXCR, producing one record per CDR3 protein. Among under 350,000 distinct CDR3 sequences listed, 16% were seen once. What was sequenced was PBMCs or a T cell subset sorted from them (not recorded which). The receptors stem from a man in his late teens or twenties who had mild COVID-19 (a few samples of this study predate the infection). Cell type and time point are not known. Both conserved end residues are part of each CDR3. A D gene is named only where the DNA matches it firmly. Only some rows state a clone size, as once, few, many or a class for expanded clones.

>TRBV9|TRBJ1-1|.|few
TGTGCCAGCAGCGTAGTGAACAGAAACACTGAAGCTTTCTTT
CASSVVNRNTEAFF
>TRBV7-6|TRBJ2-5|.|.
TGTGCCAGCAGCGTTAGTATTTCGGAGACCCAGTACTTC
CASSVSISETQYF
>TRBV29-1|TRBJ2-1|TRBD1|few
TGCAGCGTGGGCGGGCAGGGGACAGGATTCAATGAGCAGTTCTTC
CSVGGQGTGFNEQFF
>TRBV12-3/TRBV12-4|TRBJ1-2|.|few
TGTGCCAGCAGCAACCTCATGGATGGCTACACCTTC
CASSNLMDGYTF
>TRBV19|TRBJ1-2|.|few
TGTGCCAGTAGTATGAGAGGGTCTGGCTACACCTTC
CASSMRGSGYTF
>TRBV20-1|TRBJ2-1|TRBD2|many
TGCAGTCCCGGGGGGGGCTACAATGAGCAGTTCTTC
CSPGGGYNEQFF
>TRBV7-8|TRBJ1-2|TRBD1|few
TGTGCCAGCAGCTCGACGGGACAGTCGGGCTATGGCTACACCTTC
CASSSTGQSGYGYTF
>TRBV7-9|TRBJ1-1|.|few
TGTGCCAGCAGCGTAACGGGGCCGAACACTGAAGCTTTCTTT
CASSVTGPNTEAFF
>TRBV18|TRBJ1-1|.|.
TGTGCCAGCTCACCACAGGGTTTTGTCACTGAAGCTTTCTTT
CASSPQGFVTEAFF
>TRBV6-5|TRBJ1-1|.|.
TGTGCCAGCAGTTATGGTCCCGGCCAGCGGGCTTTCTTT
CASSYGPGQRAFF
>TRBV7-2|TRBJ2-5|.|.
TGTGCCAGCAGCTTAATTCCAGAGACCCAGTACTTC
CASSLIPETQYF
>TRBV5-1|TRBJ2-7|.|.
TGCGCCAGCAGCTTGGACGGATCCTACGAGCAGTACTTC
CASSLDGSYEQYF
>TRBV5-1|TRBJ2-1|.|.
TGCGCCAGCAGTTCCGGGACGGGGGCCGACGGTGAGCAGTTCTTC
CASSSGTGADGEQFF
>TRBV20-1|TRBJ1-1|.|few
TGCAGCGTGACGGGGGGCATGAACACTGAAGCTTTCTTT
CSVTGGMNTEAFF
>TRBV7-2|TRBJ2-3|.|few
TGTGCCAGCAGCCGTTGGGATAGCCGGAGCACAGATACGCAGTATTTT
CASSRWDSRSTDTQYF
>TRBV7-2|TRBJ1-2|.|many
TGTGCCAGCAGCCAACCTAACTATGGCTACACCTTC
CASSQPNYGYTF
>TRBV29-1|TRBJ2-7|.|.
TGCAGCGTTACCGGGAGCTCCTACGAGCAGTACTTC
CSVTGSSYEQYF
>TRBV5-1|TRBJ1-2|.|.
TGCGCCAGCAGCTTGTTTTCCCATCCGAACTATGGCTACACCTTC
CASSLFSHPNYGYTF
>TRBV7-3|TRBJ1-1|.|many
TGTGCCAGCAGCTTTACAGAGAACACTGAAGCTTTCTTT
CASSFTENTEAFF
>TRBV5-1|TRBJ2-1|TRBD2|few
TGCGCCAGCAGCTCGCCGGGACTAGCGACGAATGAGCAGTTCTTC
CASSSPGLATNEQFF
>TRBV29-1|TRBJ2-7|TRBD1|.
TGCAGCGTTAGCCGGGACAGGGCATACGAGCAGTACTTC
CSVSRDRAYEQYF
>TRBV7-3|TRBJ2-7|TRBD2|few
TGTGCCAGCAGCTTTAGCGGGGGGACCTACGAGCAGTACTTC
CASSFSGGTYEQYF
>TRBV30|TRBJ2-3|TRBD1|few
TGTGCCTGGGGACAGGGTGTAGATACGCAGTATTTT
CAWGQGVDTQYF
>TRBV7-8|TRBJ1-1|.|.
TGTGCCAGCAGCGCCGGGGGGGGTGGCACTGAAGCTTTCTTT
CASSAGGGGTEAFF
>TRBV20-1|TRBJ2-1|.|few
TGCAGTGCTATCGACGGGTTCCACAATGAGCAGTTCTTC
CSAIDGFHNEQFF
>TRBV4-3|TRBJ2-1|.|.
TGCGCCAGCAGCCACTATGGGCGGAGCTCCTACAATGAGCAGTTCTTC
CASSHYGRSSYNEQFF
>TRBV4-1|TRBJ2-2|TRBD1|.
TGCGCCAGCACAAGACAGGGGGCGAGCGGGGAGCTGTTTTTT
CASTRQGASGELFF
>TRBV5-4|TRBJ2-3|TRBD2|few
TGTGCCAGCAGCTCCCGGGGGGGGGCAGATACGCAGTATTTT
CASSSRGGADTQYF
>TRBV5-1|TRBJ2-3|TRBD2|.
TGCGCCAGCTTTACCGGGACTAGCGGGCTCACAGATACGCAGTATTTT
CASFTGTSGLTDTQYF
>TRBV10-3|TRBJ1-3|.|.
TGTGCCATCAGTAGGACAGCTCCTGGAAACACCATATATTTT
CAISRTAPGNTIYF
>TRBV9|TRBJ2-7|.|few
TGTGCCAGCAGCCCCCACGGGGCCCGATCCTACGAGCAGTACTTC
CASSPHGARSYEQYF